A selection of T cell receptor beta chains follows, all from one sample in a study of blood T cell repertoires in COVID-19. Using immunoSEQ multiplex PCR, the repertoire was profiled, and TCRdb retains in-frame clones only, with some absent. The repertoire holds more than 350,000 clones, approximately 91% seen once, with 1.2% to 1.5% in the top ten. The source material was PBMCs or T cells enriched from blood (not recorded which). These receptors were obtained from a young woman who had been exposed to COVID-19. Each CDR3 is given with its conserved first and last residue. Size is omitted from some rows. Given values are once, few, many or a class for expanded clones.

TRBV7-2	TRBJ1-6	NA	CASSLNKGDNSPLHF
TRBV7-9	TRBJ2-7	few	CASSPRSGTGGPEQYF
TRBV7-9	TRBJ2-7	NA	CASSTPPHGQPYEQYF
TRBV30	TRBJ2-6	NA	CAWSVLLGLLAEVGSGANVLTF
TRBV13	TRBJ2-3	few	CASSLGYRGTDTQYF
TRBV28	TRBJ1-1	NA	CASRGGTLNTEAFF
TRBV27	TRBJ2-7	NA	CASRTGTGGYEQYF
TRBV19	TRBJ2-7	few	CASSMRDEQYF
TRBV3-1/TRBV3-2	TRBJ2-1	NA	CASSWIAGPTFNEQFF
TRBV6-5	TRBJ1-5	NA	CASSSDRAGNQPQHF
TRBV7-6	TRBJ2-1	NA	CASSLGDPGLSYNEQFF
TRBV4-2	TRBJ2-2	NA	CASSRNREGLTGELFF
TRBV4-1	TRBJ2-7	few	CASSQGLGQASYEQYF
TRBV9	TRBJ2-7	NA	CASSPRQGQQYEQYF
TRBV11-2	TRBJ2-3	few	CASSLDLRASGRGDTQYF
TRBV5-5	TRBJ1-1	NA	CASSLAGQPRPEAFF
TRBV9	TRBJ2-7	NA	CASSVSGAYEQYF
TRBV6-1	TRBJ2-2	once	CASSEARTGGFLYTGELFF
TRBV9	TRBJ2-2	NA	CASGFSGAPGTGELFF
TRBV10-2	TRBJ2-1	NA	CASRRRGGSSYNEQFF
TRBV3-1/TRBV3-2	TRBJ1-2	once	CASSQERGRTANYGYTF
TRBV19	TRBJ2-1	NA	CASSTYSGTSGSNEQFF
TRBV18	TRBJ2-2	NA	CASSPPGTGGSMELFF
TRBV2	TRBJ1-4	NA	CASRAQIATNEKLFF
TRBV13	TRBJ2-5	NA	CASSWGLAGDMETQYF
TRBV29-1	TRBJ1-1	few	CSVARLNTEAFF
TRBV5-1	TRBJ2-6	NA	CASSLEGQGVGANVLTF
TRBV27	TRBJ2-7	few	CASSLRQKGAEQYF
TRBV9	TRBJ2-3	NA	CASSVMALGGDTQYF
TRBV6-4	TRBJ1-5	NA	CASSDSPGFNQPQHF
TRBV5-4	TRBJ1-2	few	CASSSPGQGYGYTF